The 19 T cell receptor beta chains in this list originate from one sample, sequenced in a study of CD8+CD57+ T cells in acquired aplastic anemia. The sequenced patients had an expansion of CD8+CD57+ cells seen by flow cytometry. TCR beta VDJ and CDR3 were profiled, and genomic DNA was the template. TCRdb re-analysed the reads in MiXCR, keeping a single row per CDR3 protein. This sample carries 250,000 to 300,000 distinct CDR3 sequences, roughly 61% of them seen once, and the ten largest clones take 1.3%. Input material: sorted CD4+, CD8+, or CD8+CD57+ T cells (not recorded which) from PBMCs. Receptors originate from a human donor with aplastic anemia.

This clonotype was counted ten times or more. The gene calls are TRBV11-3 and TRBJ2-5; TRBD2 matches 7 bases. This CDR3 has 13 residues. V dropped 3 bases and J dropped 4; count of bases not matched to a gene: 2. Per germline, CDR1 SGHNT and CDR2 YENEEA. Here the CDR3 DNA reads TGTGCCAGCAGCTTTAGCGGGCTAGAGACCCAGTACTTC. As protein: CASSFSGLETQYF. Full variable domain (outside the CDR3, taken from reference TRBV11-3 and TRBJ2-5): EAGVVQSPRYKIIEKKQPVAFWCNPISGHNTLYWYLQNLGQGPELLIRYENEEAVDDSQLPKDRFSAERLKGVDSTLKIQPAELGDSAVYLCASSFSGLETQYFGPGTRLLVL.

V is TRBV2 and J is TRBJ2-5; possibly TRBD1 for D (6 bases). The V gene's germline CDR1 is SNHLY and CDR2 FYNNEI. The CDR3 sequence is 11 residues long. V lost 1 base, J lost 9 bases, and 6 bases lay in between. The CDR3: CASSEGGPQYF. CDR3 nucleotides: TGTGCCAGCAGTGAAGGGGGGCCCCAGTACTTC.

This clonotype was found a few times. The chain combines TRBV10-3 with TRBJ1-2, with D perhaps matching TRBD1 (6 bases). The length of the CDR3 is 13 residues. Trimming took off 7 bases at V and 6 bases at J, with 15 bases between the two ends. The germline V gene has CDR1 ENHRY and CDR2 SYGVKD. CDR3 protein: CAITARDTDGYTF. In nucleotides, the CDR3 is TGTGCCATCACCGCGCGGGACACAGATGGCTACACCTTC.

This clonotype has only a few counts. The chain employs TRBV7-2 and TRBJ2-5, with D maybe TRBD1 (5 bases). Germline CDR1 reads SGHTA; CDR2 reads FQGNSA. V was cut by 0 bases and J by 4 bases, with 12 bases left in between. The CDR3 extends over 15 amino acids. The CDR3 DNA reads TGTGCCAGCAGCTTAGCGACAAGGCAGGGAGAGACCCAGTACTTC. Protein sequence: CASSLATRQGETQYF.

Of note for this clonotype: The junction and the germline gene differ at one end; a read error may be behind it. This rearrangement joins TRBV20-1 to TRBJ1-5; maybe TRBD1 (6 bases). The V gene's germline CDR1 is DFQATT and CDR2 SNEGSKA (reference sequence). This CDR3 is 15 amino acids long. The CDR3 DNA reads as TGCAGTGCTAGTCAATGGGGGGGGGCTAATCAGTCCCAGCATTTT. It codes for CSASQWGGANQSQHF.

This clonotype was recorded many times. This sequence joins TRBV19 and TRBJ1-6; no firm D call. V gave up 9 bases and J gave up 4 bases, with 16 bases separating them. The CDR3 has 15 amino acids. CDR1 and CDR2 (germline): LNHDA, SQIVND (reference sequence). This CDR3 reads CASCTGSQYNSPLHF. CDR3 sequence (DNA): TGTGCCAGCTGCACCGGGTCCCAATATAATTCACCCCTCCACTTT.

CDR3 DNA: TGTGCCAGCAGTCTCAGGGGAGAAACCGGGGAGCTGTTTTTT. Its translation: CASSLRGETGELFF. V gene TRBV2 combines with J gene TRBJ2-2, with D perhaps TRBD1 (6 bases). V shed 5 bases and J shed 5 bases, with 12 bases lying between them. CDR3 length equals 14 residues. The germline V gene has CDR1 SNHLY and CDR2 FYNNEI.

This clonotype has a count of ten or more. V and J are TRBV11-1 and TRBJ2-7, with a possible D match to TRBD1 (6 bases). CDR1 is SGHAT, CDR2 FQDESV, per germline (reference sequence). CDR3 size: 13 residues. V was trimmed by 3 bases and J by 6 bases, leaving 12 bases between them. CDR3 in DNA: TGTGCCAGCAGCTTCCAGGGGATGGGCGAGCAGTACTTC. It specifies CASSFQGMGEQYF.

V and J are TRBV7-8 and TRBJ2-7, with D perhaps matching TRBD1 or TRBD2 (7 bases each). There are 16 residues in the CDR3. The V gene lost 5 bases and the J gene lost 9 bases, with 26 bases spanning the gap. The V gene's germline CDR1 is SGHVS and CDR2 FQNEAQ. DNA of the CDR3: TGTGCCAGCAGCCATTCGACAGGGTCACAATCGGGGGGGCAGTACTTC. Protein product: CASSHSTGSQSGGQYF.

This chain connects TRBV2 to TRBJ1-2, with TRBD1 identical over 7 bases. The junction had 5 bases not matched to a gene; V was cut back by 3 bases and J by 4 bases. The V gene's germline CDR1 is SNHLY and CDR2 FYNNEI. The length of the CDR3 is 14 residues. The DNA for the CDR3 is TGTGCCAGCAGTGACATGGACAGGATCTATGGCTACACCTTC. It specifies CASSDMDRIYGYTF.

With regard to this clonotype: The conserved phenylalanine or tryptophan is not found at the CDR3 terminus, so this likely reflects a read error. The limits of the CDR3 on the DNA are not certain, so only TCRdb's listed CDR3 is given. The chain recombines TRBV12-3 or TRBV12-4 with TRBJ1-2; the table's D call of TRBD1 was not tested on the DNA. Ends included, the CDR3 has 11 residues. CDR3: CASSHGGDPLS.

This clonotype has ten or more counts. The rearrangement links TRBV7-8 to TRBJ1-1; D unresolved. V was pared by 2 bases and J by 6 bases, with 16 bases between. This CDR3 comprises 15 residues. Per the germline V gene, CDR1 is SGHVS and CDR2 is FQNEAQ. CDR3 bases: TGTGCCAGCAGCTTATTGGATTTTGGGGTCGCTGAAGCTTTCTTT. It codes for CASSLLDFGVAEAFF.

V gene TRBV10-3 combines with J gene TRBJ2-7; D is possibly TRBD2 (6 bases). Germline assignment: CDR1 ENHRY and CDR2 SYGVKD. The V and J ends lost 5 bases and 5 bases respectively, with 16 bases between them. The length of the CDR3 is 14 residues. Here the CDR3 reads CAISRAREQDEQYF. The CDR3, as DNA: TGTGCCATCAGTAGGGCGCGGGAACAAGACGAGCAGTACTTC.

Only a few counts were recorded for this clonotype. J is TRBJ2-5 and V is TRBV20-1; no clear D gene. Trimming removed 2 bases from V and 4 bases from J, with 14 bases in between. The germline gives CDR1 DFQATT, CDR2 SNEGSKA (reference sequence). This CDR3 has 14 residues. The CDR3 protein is CSARPTTPPETQYF. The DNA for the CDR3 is TGCAGTGCTAGACCAACGACACCCCCAGAGACCCAGTACTTC.

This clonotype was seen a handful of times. The DNA of the CDR3 is TGTGCCAGTAGTAAAAGACGGGACCAAGAGACCCAGTACTTC. Residues: CASSKRRDQETQYF. The V gene is TRBV19, the J gene TRBJ2-5; unclear D gene. CDR3 length: 14 residues. Trimming removed 4 bases from V and 0 bases from J, with 9 bases in between. Looked up from germline, CDR1 is LNHDA and CDR2 is SQIVND (reference sequence). The entire variable domain, with the rest obtained from reference TRBV19 and TRBJ2-5, is as follows: DGGITQSPKYLFRKEGQNVTLSCEQNLNHDAMYWYRQDPGQGLRLIYYSQIVNDFQKGDIAEGYSVSREKKESFPLTVTSAQKNPTAFYLCASSKRRDQETQYFGPGTRLLVL.

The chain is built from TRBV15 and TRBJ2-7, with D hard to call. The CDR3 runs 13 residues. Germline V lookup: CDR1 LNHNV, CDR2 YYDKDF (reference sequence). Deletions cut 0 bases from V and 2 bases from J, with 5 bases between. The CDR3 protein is CATSRDGAYEQYF. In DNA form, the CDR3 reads TGTGCCACCAGCAGAGATGGGGCCTACGAGCAGTACTTC.

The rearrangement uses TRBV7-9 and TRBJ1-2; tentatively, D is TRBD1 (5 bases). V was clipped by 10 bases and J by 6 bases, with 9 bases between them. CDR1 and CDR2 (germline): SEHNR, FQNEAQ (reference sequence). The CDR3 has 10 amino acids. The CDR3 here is CATRGDGYTF. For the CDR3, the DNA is TGTGCCACCCGGGGGGATGGCTACACCTTC.

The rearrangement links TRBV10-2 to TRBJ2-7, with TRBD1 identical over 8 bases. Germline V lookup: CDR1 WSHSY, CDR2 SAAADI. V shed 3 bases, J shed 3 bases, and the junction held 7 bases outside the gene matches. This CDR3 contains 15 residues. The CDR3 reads CASSEMAGGGYEQYF. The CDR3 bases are TGCGCCAGCAGTGAAATGGCAGGGGGCGGCTACGAGCAGTACTTC.

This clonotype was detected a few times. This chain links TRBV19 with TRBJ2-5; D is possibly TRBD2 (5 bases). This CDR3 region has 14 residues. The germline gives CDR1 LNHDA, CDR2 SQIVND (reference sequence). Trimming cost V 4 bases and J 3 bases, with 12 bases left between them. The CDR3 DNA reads TGTGCCAGTAGTAGTCGGAGGACCAAAGAGACCCAGTACTTC. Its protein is CASSSRRTKETQYF.